This T cell receptor beta chain derives from a study of cytomegalovirus exposure and HLA in healthy donors. Amplification used 60 Vbeta primers and 13 Jbeta primers. Produced via immunoSEQ multiplex PCR; TCRdb's table is partial and in-frame only. The sample carries roughly 150,000 clones, 75% to 80% recorded once. The material sequenced was PBMCs. The source of this sequence is a male donor in good health and CMV-seronegative.

This chain's CDR3 is CASSSGTAAFYGYTF. The DNA of the CDR3 is TGTGCCAGCAGTTCCGGGACAGCGGCCTTCTATGGCTACACCTTC. The V call is TRBV6-5, the J call TRBJ1-2; 7 bases line up with TRBD1. V lost 4 bases and J lost 4; bases outside the gene matches: 9. The CDR3 loop spans 15 amino acids. Per germline, CDR1 MNHEY and CDR2 SVGAGI.